This T cell receptor beta chain was sequenced for a study of blood T cell repertoires in COVID-19. Study information: There were acute and convalescent COVID-19 samples, and they came from the United States, Italy and Spain. PBMCs, B-cell-depleted T cells, or T cells provided the cDNA or gDNA that made up the material.

Data came from immunoSEQ multiplex PCR; TCRdb stores just in-frame clones and leaves some out. The table includes fewer than 200,000 clones, about 81% detected once. This clone was seen a few times. CDR1 and CDR2 from the germline V gene are KGHDR and SFDVKD. The CDR3 consists of 15 residues. J lost 5 bases, V lost 5 bases, and 8 bases had no gene match. This study enrolled people aged 18 to 89 from roughly 24 US geographic areas. Clinical histories supplied by participants themselves formed the basis of cohort assignment. The receptor was derived from a man aged 50-59 years who had recovered from COVID-19. This chain uses TRBV24-1 with TRBJ1-5, with TRBD1 identical over 7 bases. The source material was PBMCs or T cells enriched from blood (not recorded which). This CDR3 is CATSVGRGMYQPQHF. The CDR3 coding sequence is TGTGCCACCAGTGTGGGCAGGGGGATGTATCAGCCCCAGCATTTT.